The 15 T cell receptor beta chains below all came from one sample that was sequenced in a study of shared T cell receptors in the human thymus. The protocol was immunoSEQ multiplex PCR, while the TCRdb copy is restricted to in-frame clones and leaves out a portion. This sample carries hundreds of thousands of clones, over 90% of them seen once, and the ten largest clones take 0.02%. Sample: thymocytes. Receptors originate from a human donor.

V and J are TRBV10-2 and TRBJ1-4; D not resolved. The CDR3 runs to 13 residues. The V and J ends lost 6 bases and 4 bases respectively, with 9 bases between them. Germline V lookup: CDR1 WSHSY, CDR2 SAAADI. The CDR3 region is CASSGPNNEKLFF. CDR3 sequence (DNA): TGCGCCAGCAGCGGACCGAATAATGAAAAACTGTTTTTT.

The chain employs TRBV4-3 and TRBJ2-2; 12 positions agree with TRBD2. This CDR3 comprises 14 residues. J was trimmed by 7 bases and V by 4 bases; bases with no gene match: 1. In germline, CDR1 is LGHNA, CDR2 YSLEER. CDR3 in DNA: TGCGCCAGCAGCCCACTAGCGGGGGGCGGGGAGCTGTTTTTT. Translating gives CASSPLAGGGELFF.

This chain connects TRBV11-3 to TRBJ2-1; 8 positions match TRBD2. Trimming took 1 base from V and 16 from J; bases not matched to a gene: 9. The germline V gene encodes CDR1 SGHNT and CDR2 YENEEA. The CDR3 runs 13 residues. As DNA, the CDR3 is TGTGCCAGCAGCTTAGGGCAGGCGGGAGGTGTATTCTTC. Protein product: CASSLGQAGGVFF.

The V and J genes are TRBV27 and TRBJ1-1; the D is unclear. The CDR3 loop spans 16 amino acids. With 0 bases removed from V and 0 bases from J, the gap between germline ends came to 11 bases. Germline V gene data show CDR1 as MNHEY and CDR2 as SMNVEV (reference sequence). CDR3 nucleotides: TGTGCCAGCAGTTTATCGAGGGATACTCTGAACACTGAAGCTTTCTTT. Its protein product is CASSLSRDTLNTEAFF.

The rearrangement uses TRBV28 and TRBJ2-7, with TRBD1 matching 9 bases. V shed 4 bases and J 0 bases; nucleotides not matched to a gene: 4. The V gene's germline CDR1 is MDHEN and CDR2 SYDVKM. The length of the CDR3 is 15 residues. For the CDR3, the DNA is TGTGCCAGCAGTTCATCGGGACAGGGCTCCTACGAGCAGTACTTC. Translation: CASSSSGQGSYEQYF.

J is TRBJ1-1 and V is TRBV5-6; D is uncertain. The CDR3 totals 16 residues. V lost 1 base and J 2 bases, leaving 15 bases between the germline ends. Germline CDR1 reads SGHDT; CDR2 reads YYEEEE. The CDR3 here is CASSLFKVRFNTEAFF. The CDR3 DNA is TGTGCCAGCAGCTTGTTTAAGGTACGATTTAACACTGAAGCTTTCTTT.

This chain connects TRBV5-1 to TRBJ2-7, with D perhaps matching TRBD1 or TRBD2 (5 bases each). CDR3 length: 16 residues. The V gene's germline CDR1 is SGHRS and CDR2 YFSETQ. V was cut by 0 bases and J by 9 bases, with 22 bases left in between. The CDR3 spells CASSLVLAIRGTGQYF. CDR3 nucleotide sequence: TGCGCCAGCAGCTTGGTATTAGCCATACGTGGGACCGGGCAGTACTTC.

The CDR3 DNA follows: TGTGCCAGCTCCTCGCCGCTAGCGGGAGGTTCGGGGGGCAAAAACATTCAGTACTTC. This translates into CASSSPLAGGSGGKNIQYF. The gene calls are TRBV27 and TRBJ2-4, with 11 bases lining up with TRBD2. The CDR3 consists of 19 residues. The V gene end was trimmed by 8 bases and the J gene end by 3 bases; junction bases not matched to a gene: 18. The germline CDR1 and CDR2 sequences are MNHEY and SMNVEV (reference sequence).

This CDR3 reads CASSPRTGSSGANVLTF. Written as DNA, the CDR3 is TGTGCCAGCAGTCCCAGGACGGGTAGCTCTGGGGCCAACGTCCTGACTTTC. V and J are TRBV27 and TRBJ2-6; no clear D gene. CDR1 MNHEY and CDR2 SMNVEV come from the germline V gene (reference sequence). Trimming cost V 5 bases and J 0 bases, with 14 bases left between them. This CDR3 is built from 17 residues. Combining the CDR3 with reference TRBV27 and TRBJ2-6 gives the whole variable domain EAQVTQNPRYLITVTGKKLTVTCSQNMNHEYMSWYRQDPGLGLRQIYYSMNVEVTDKGDVPEGYKVSRKEKRNFPLILESPSPNQTSLYFCASSPRTGSSGANVLTFGAGSRLTVL.

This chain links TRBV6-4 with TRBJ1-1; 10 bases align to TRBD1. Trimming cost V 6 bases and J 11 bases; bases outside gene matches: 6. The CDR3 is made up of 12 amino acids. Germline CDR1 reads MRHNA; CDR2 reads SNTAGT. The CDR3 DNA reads TGTGCCAGCAGAGAGGACAGGGGGAAGGCTTTCTTT. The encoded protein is CASREDRGKAFF.

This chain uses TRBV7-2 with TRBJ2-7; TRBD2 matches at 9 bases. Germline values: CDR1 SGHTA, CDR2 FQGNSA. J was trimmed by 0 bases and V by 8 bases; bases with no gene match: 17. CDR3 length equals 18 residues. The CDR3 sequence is CASGQGGGLAPFSYEQYF. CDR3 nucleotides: TGTGCCAGCGGCCAGGGAGGGGGACTAGCCCCCTTCTCCTACGAGCAGTACTTC.

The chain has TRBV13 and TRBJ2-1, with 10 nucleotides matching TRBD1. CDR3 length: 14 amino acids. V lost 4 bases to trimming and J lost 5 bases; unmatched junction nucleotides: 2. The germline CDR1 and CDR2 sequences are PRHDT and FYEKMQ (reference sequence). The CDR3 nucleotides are TGTGCCAGCAGCTCCGGGACAGGGGACAATGAGCAGTTCTTC. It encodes CASSSGTGDNEQFF.

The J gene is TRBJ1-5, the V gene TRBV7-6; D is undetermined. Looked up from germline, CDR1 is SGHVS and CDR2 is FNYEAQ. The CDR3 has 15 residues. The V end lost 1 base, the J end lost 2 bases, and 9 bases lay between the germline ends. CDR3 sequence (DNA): TGTGCCAGCAGCTTAGGTAAGGGAGGCAATCAGCCCCAGCATTTT. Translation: CASSLGKGGNQPQHF. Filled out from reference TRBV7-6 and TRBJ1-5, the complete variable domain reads GAGVSQSPRYKVTKRGQDVALRCDPISGHVSLYWYRQALGQGPEFLTYFNYEAQQDKSGLPNDRFSAERPEGSISTLTIQRTEQRDSAMYRCASSLGKGGNQPQHFGDGTRLSIL.

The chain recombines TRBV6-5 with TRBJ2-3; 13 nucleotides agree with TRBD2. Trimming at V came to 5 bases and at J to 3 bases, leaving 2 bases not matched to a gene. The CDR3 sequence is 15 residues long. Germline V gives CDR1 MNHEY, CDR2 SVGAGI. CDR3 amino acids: CASSRTSGSTDTQYF. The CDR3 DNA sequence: TGTGCCAGCAGTCGGACTAGCGGGAGTACAGATACGCAGTATTTT.

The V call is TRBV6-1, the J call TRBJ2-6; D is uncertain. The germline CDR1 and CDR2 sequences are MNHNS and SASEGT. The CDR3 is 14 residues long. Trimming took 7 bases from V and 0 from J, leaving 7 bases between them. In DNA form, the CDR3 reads TGTGCCAGCATGATAATCTCTGGGGCCAACGTCCTGACTTTC. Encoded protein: CASMIISGANVLTF.